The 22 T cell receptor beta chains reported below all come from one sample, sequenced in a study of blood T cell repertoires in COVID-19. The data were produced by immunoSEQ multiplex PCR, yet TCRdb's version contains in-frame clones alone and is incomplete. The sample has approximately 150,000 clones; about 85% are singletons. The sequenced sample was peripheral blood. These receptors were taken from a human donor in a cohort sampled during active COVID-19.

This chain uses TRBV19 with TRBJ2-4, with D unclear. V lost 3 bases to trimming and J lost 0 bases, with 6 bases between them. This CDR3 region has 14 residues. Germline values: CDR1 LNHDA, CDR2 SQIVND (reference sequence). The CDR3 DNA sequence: TGTGCCAGTAGTATTGGCCTAGCCAAAAACATTCAGTACTTC. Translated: CASSIGLAKNIQYF.

This CDR3 reads CASSPNAPGTSGYNEQFF. The CDR3, as DNA: TGCGCCAGCAGCCCTAATGCTCCTGGGACTAGCGGATACAATGAGCAGTTCTTC. The chain recombines TRBV5-1 with TRBJ2-1; 11 nucleotides match TRBD2. The CDR3 contains 18 residues. The germline CDR1 and CDR2 sequences are SGHRS and YFSETQ. Germline trimming cut 4 bases from V and 4 bases from J; bases unmatched to any gene: 13.

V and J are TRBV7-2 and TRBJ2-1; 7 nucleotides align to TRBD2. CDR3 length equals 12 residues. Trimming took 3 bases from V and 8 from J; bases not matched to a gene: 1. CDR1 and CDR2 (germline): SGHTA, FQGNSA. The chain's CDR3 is CASSLTSYEQFF. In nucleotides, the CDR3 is TGTGCCAGCAGCTTGACTAGCTATGAGCAGTTCTTC.

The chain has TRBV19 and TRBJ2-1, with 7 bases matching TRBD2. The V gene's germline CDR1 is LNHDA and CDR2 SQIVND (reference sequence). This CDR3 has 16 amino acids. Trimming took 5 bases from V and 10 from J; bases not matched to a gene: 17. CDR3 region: CASSPSRGGGFNEQFF. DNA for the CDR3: TGTGCCAGTAGTCCCTCCCGTGGGGGGGGTTTCAACGAGCAGTTCTTC.

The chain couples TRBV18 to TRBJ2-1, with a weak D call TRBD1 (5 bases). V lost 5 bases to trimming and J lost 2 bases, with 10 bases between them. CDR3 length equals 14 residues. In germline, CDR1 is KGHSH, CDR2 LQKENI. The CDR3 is CASSRQSPYNEQFF. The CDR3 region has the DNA TGTGCCAGCTCAAGACAGAGTCCCTACAATGAGCAGTTCTTC. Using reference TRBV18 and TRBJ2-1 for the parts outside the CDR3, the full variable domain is NAGVMQNPRHLVRRRGQEARLRCSPMKGHSHVYWYRQLPEEGLKFMVYLQKENIIDESGMPKERFSAEFPKEGPSILRIQQVVRGDSAAYFCASSRQSPYNEQFFGPGTRLTVL.

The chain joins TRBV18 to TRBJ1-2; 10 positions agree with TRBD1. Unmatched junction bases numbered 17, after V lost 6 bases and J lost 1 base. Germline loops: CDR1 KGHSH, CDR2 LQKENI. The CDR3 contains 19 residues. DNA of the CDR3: TGTGCCAGCTCTCCAGTTCGTCCAGGGACAGGGGCCCTTAACTATGGCTACACCTTC. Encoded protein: CASSPVRPGTGALNYGYTF.

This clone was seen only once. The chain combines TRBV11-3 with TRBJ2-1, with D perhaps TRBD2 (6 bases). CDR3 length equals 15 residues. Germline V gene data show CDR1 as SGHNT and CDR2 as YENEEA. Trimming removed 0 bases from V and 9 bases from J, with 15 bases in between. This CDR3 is CASSLDGSPRGEQFF. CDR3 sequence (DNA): TGTGCCAGCAGCTTAGACGGGAGCCCCCGAGGTGAGCAGTTCTTC.

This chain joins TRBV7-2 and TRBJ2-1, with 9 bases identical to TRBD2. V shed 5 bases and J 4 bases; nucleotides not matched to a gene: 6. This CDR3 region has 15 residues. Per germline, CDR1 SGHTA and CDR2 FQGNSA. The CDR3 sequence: CASSTTSGWYNEQFF. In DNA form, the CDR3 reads TGTGCCAGCAGCACGACTAGCGGTTGGTACAATGAGCAGTTCTTC. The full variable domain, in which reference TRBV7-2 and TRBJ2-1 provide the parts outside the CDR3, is GAGVSQSPSNKVTEKGKDVELRCDPISGHTALYWYRQSLGQGLEFLIYFQGNSAPDKSGLPSDRFSAERTGGSVSTLTIQRTQQEDSAVYLCASSTTSGWYNEQFFGPGTRLTVL.

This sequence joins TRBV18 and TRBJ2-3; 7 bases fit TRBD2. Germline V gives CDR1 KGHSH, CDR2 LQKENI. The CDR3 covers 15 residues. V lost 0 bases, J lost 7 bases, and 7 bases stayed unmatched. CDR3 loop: CASSPPGGSINTQYF. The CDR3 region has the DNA TGTGCCAGCTCACCACCCGGCGGGAGTATCAATACGCAGTATTTT. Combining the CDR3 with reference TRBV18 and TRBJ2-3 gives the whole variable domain NAGVMQNPRHLVRRRGQEARLRCSPMKGHSHVYWYRQLPEEGLKFMVYLQKENIIDESGMPKERFSAEFPKEGPSILRIQQVVRGDSAAYFCASSPPGGSINTQYFGPGTRLTVL.

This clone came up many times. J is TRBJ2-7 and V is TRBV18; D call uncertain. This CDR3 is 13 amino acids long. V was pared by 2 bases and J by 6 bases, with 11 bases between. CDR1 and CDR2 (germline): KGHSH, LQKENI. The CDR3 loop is CASSPVAQAEQYF. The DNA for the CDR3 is TGTGCCAGCTCACCAGTCGCTCAGGCCGAGCAGTACTTC.

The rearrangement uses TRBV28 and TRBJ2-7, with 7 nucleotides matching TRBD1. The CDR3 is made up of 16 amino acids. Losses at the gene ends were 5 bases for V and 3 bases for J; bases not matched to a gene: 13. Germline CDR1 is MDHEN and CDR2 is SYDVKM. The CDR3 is CASSAVGQQGLYEQYF. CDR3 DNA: TGTGCCAGCAGTGCCGTGGGGCAACAGGGGCTCTACGAGCAGTACTTC.

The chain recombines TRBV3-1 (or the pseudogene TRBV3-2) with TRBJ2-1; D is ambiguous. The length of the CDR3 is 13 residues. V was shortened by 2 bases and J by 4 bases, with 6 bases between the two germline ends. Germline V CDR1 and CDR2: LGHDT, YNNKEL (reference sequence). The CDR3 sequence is CASSQYLYNEQFF. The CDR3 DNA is TGTGCCAGCAGCCAATACCTATACAATGAGCAGTTCTTC.

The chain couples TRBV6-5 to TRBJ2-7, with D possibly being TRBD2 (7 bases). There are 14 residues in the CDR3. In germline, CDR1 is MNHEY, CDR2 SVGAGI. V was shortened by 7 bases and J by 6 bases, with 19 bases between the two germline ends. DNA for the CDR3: TGTGCCAGCAACCGAGGGGTGGGAGGGGGCGAGCAGTACTTC. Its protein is CASNRGVGGGEQYF.

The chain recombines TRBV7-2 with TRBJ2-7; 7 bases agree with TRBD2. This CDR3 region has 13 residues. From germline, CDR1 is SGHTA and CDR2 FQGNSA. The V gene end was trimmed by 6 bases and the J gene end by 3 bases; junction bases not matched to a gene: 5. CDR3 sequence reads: CASRQAGIYEQYF. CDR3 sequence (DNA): TGTGCCAGCAGGCAAGCGGGGATCTACGAGCAGTACTTC.

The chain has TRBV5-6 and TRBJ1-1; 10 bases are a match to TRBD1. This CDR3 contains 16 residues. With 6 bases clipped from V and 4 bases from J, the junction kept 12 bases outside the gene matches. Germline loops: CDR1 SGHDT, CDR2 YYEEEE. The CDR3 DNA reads TGTGCCAGCACCCGGGGACAGGGGAGGGTATTCACTGAAGCTTTCTTT. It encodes CASTRGQGRVFTEAFF.

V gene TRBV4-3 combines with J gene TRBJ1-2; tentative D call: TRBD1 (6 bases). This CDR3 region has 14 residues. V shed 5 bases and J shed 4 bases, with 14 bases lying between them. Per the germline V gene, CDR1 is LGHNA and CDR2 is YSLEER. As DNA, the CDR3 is TGCGCCAGCAGCAAGGACAGTTCGGGCTATGGCTACACCTTC. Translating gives CASSKDSSGYGYTF.

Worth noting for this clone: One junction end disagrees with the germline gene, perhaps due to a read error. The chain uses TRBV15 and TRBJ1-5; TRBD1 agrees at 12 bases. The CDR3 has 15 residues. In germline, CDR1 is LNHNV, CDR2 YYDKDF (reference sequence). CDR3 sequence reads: CATSRGQGAWQLQHF. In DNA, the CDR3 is TGTGCCACCAGCAGGGGACAGGGGGCATGGCAGCTCCAGCATTTT.

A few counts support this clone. CDR3 bases: TGTGCCAGCAGCCTACGGCCTAGCGGGTTTTCCACAGATACGCAGTATTTT. Amino acid sequence: CASSLRPSGFSTDTQYF. The chain recombines TRBV11-2 with TRBJ2-3; 8 nucleotides line up with TRBD2. J lost 2 bases, V lost 5 bases, and 12 bases had no gene match. The length of the CDR3 is 17 residues. Germline lookup yields CDR1 SGHAT and CDR2 FQNNGV.

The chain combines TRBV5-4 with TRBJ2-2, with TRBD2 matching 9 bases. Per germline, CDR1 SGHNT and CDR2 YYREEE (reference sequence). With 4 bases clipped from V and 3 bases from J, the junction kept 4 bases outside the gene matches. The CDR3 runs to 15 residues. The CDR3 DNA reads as TGTGCCAGCAGCGCGAGCGGGAGGTACACCGGGGAGCTGTTTTTT. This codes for CASSASGRYTGELFF.

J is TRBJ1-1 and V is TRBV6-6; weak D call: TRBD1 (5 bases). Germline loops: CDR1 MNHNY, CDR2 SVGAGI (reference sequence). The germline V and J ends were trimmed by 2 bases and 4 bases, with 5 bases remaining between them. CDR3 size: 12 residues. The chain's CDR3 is CASSYGATEAFF. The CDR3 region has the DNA TGTGCCAGCAGTTACGGGGCCACTGAAGCTTTCTTT.

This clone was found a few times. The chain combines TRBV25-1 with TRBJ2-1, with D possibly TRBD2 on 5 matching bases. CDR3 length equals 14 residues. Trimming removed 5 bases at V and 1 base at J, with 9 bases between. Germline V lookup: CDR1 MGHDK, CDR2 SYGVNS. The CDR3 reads CASSPSGSYNEQFF. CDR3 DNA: TGTGCCAGCAGTCCCTCGGGGTCCTACAATGAGCAGTTCTTC. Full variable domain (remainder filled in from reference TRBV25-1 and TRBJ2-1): EADIYQTPRYLVIGTGKKITLECSQTMGHDKMYWYQQDPGMELHLIHYSYGVNSTEKGDLSSESTVSRIRTEHFPLTLESARPSHTSQYLCASSPSGSYNEQFFGPGTRLTVL.

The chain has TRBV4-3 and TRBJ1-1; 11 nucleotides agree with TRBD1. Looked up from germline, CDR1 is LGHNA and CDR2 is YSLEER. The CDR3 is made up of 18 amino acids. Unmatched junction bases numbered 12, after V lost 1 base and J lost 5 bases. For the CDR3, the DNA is TGCGCCAGCAGCCAAGGAAGGACAGGGGGCGTGGGGCGGACTGAAGCTTTCTTT. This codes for CASSQGRTGGVGRTEAFF.